These 18 T cell receptor beta chains came from one sample sequenced in a study of esophageal squamous cell carcinoma under preoperative chemotherapy. Time point of the sample: before preoperative PTX-NDP chemotherapy. TCRdb re-called the PCR reads through MiXCR, storing one row per CDR3 protein. There are fewer than 8,000 distinct CDR3 sequences in the sample; 25% to 35% occur only once, and 11% to 15% lies in the top ten. Sampling was performed from a patient given preoperative chemotherapy. The receptors were sampled from a human donor with esophageal squamous cell carcinoma. The donor label of this sample is uncertain.

This clonotype counts as medium-sized. V is TRBV27 and J is TRBJ2-7; 11 positions agree with TRBD2. This CDR3 is built from 16 residues. Looked up from germline, CDR1 is MNHEY and CDR2 is SMNVEV (reference sequence). J gave up 3 bases and V 4 bases, and 8 bases lay outside the gene matches. The CDR3 DNA follows: TGTGCCAGCAGTTCCCCTAGCGGGAGGAGGAACTACGAGCAGTACTTC. This sequence encodes CASSSPSGRRNYEQYF.

In its sample, this clonotype is large. The V gene is TRBV6-1, the J gene TRBJ2-1, with D unresolved. The last part of the DNA fits TRBJ2-7 better; the J call may be wrong. Germline V lookup: CDR1 MNHNS, CDR2 SASEGT. The CDR3 contains 14 residues. Written as DNA, the CDR3 is TGTGCCAGCAGTGAATCCGGAAGGTACTACGAGCAGTACTTC. Amino acids: CASSESGRYYEQYF.

This clonotype was seen only a few times. This chain connects TRBV4-1 to TRBJ2-2; 7 nucleotides line up with TRBD1. Losses at the gene ends were 0 bases for V and 5 bases for J; bases not matched to a gene: 9. CDR3 length: 17 residues. Germline CDR1 is MGHRA and CDR2 is YSYEKL. The CDR3 reads CASSQEQGSLATGELFF. The DNA of the CDR3 is TGCGCCAGCAGCCAAGAACAGGGGTCCCTAGCTACCGGGGAGCTGTTTTTT.

In this sample, this clonotype turned up a few times. This may stem from a read error, because a much larger clone lies one nucleotide away. The chain links TRBV6-1 to TRBJ2-1, with D possibly being TRBD2 (6 bases). CDR1 and CDR2 from the germline V gene are MNHNS and SASEGT. The CDR3 totals 17 residues. V gave up 6 bases and J gave up 10 bases, with 28 bases separating them. CDR3 residues: CASRIKRDSRFSYEQFF. CDR3 nucleotide sequence: TGTGCCAGCAGAATAAAACGGGACTCCAGGTTTTCCTACGAGCAGTTCTTC.

This clonotype appeared many times. This chain uses TRBV6-1 with TRBJ2-3; D is unclear. The germline V gene encodes CDR1 MNHNS and CDR2 SASEGT. The ends were cut back, 6 bases at V and 5 bases at J, with 9 bases in the middle. The CDR3 extends over 12 amino acids. The CDR3 DNA reads TGTGCCAGCAGCCGCACGGGAGATACGCAGTATTTT. Its protein product is CASSRTGDTQYF.

This clonotype rates as medium-sized. This chain joins TRBV7-2 and TRBJ2-5, with 7 bases lining up with TRBD2. There are 17 residues in the CDR3. The J segment lost 2 bases and the V segment lost 3 bases, leaving 12 bases of the junction unmatched. CDR1 and CDR2 from the germline V gene are SGHTA and FQGNSA. The CDR3 region is CASSLPFGRGLQETQYF. The CDR3 region has the DNA TGTGCCAGCAGCTTGCCCTTCGGGCGGGGGTTACAAGAGACCCAGTACTTC.

This clonotype has ten or more counts. The chain uses TRBV6-1 and TRBJ2-1; weak D call: TRBD1 (6 bases). The end of the DNA fits TRBJ2-7 better, so the J call may be wrong. The CDR3 is 13 amino acids. CDR1 is MNHNS and CDR2 is SASEGT in the germline V gene. The chain's CDR3 is CASTQYRANEQYF. The CDR3 DNA follows: TGTGCCAGCACACAATACAGGGCCAATGAGCAGTACTTC.

The sample holds a few counts of this clonotype. This CDR3 is CASIQGGLGNEQYF. The CDR3 DNA reads as TGTGCCAGCATCCAAGGGGGGCTGGGCAATGAGCAGTACTTC. V usage is TRBV28 and J usage is TRBJ2-5; D tentatively reads TRBD1 or TRBD2 (6 bases each). The CDR3 totals 14 residues. Germline V gene sequence: CDR1 MDHEN, CDR2 SYDVKM. The ends were cut back, 7 bases at V and 11 bases at J, with 23 bases in the middle.

This clonotype has ten or more counts. The chain couples TRBV6-4 to TRBJ1-1; D gene unclear. This CDR3 is 13 amino acids long. Germline lookup yields CDR1 MRHNA and CDR2 SNTAGT. Trimming pared 4 bases from V and 0 bases from J, leaving 6 bases between. CDR3 in DNA: TGTGCCAGCAGTGGGCAGTTGAACACTGAAGCTTTCTTT. It yields the protein CASSGQLNTEAFF.

Turning to this clonotype: Because the CDR3 is missing its conserved closing phenylalanine or tryptophan, this is likely a read error. This sequence joins TRBV7-2 and TRBJ2-5; D might be TRBD1 or TRBD2, each matching 5 bases. In germline, CDR1 is SGHTA, CDR2 FQGNSA. The CDR3 spans 15 residues. The CDR3 nucleotides read TGTGCCAGCAGCTTAGATGGGGGTCGGGGAGAGGCCCAGTACGTC. Translating it yields CASSLDGGRGEAQYV.

This clonotype is deemed large (0.1 to 1%). This rearrangement joins TRBV7-2 to TRBJ2-1; TRBD2 matches 8 bases. V shed 6 bases, J shed 9 bases, and the junction held 10 bases outside the gene matches. This CDR3 contains 14 residues. CDR1 is SGHTA, CDR2 FQGNSA, per germline. CDR3 sequence (DNA): TGTGCCAGCAGACTGAGCGGGAGTAGTGGTGAGCAGTTCTTC. Residues: CASRLSGSSGEQFF.

This chain joins TRBV5-1 and TRBJ2-1; TRBD2 is a possible D gene (6 bases). The J call is in doubt because the DNA end fits TRBJ2-7 better. Germline V gene data show CDR1 as SGHRS and CDR2 as YFSETQ. CDR3 size: 16 residues. The CDR3 DNA follows: TGCGCCAGCAAACGAGACTCTAGCGCACGAGACTACGAGCAGTACTTC. Its translation: CASKRDSSARDYEQYF.

As regards this clonotype: An end of the junction differs from the germline gene, which may be a read error. The chain employs TRBV12-3 or TRBV12-4 and TRBJ2-1; TRBD1 matches 9 bases. CDR3 length: 13 residues. The CDR3 loop reads CASGQDRGETEYF. The DNA of the CDR3 is TGTGCCAGCGGCCAGGACAGGGGAGAGACCGAGTACTTC.

This clonotype was seen ten or more times. The chain combines TRBV7-8 with TRBJ2-1; D is ambiguous. The J call may be faulty, since TRBJ2-7 better matches the DNA end. The germline CDR1 and CDR2 sequences are SGHVS and FQNEAQ. This CDR3 is 12 amino acids long. Here the CDR3 DNA reads TGTGCCAGCAGCTCGAGCTACGGCGAGCAGTACTTC. Encoded protein: CASSSSYGEQYF.

The chain has TRBV15 and TRBJ2-1; 16 nucleotides align to TRBD2. The better agreement between TRBJ2-7 and the DNA end casts doubt on the J call. CDR3 size: 17 residues. The germline gives CDR1 LNHNV, CDR2 YYDKDF (reference sequence). CDR3 bases: TGTGCCACCAGCACCTCCGGGACTAGCGGGAGGGCCTACGAGCAGTACTTC. Its protein is CATSTSGTSGRAYEQYF.

This clonotype was counted ten times or more. This rearrangement joins TRBV6-1 to TRBJ1-1; no clear D gene. Germline V gene lookup returns CDR1 MNHNS and CDR2 SASEGT. The CDR3 covers 13 residues. Trimming shortened V by 7 bases and J by 4 bases, and 13 bases separated the two germline ends. CDR3: CASNAGRITEAFF. The CDR3 DNA sequence: TGTGCCAGCAATGCGGGTAGGATCACTGAAGCTTTCTTT.

By sample fraction, this clonotype is medium-sized. The genes are TRBV27 and TRBJ2-6, with D perhaps TRBD1 (6 bases). The germline CDR1 and CDR2 sequences are MNHEY and SMNVEV (reference sequence). The V gene lost 4 bases and the J gene lost 4 bases, with 11 bases spanning the gap. CDR3 length: 15 amino acids. CDR3 amino acids: CASSWTDAGANVLTF. The DNA of the CDR3 is TGTGCCAGCAGTTGGACAGACGCAGGGGCCAACGTCCTGACTTTC.

The CDR3 loop reads CATRPPPRERVCNEQFF. Written as DNA, the CDR3 is TGTGCCACCAGACCGCCCCCCAGGGAAAGGGTTTGCAATGAGCAGTTCTTC. The chain combines TRBV27 with TRBJ2-1, with D tentatively TRBD1 (5 bases). The V gene lost 10 bases and the J gene lost 6 bases, with 28 bases spanning the gap. CDR1 MNHEY and CDR2 SMNVEV come from the germline V gene (reference sequence). There are 17 residues in the CDR3.